This T cell receptor beta chain originates from a study of blood T cell repertoires in COVID-19. On the study more broadly: PBMCs, B-cell-depleted T cells, or T cells were the source of the cDNA or gDNA that made up the material.

Using immunoSEQ multiplex PCR, the repertoire was profiled, and TCRdb retains in-frame clones only, with some absent. The table lists 300,000 to 450,000 clones, 88% of them singletons. Clinical history as reported by participants underpinned cohort assignment. Cohort 3 donors were reported recovered after two negative PCRs, clearance, or symptom resolution. Trimming removed 3 bases from V and 1 base from J; junction bases left unmatched: 3. The CDR3 sequence is 14 residues long. Germline V gene lookup returns CDR1 SGHTS and CDR2 YDEGEE. The sample was PBMCs or T cells enriched from blood (not recorded which). This clonotype was sampled from a woman younger than 35 who had recovered from COVID-19. The rearrangement links TRBV5-8 to TRBJ1-1, with 7 bases lining up with TRBD1. As DNA, the CDR3 is TGTGCCAGCAGCTACAGGGGCCCGAACACTGAAGCTTTCTTT. The encoded protein is CASSYRGPNTEAFF.